These T cell receptor beta chains were read from a single sample in a study of cytomegalovirus exposure and HLA in healthy donors. Clones were read by immunoSEQ multiplex PCR, and TCRdb kept only the in-frame ones, dropping some. This repertoire includes about 77,000 clones. The sample comprised PBMCs. Receptors originate from a man aged 45 to 65 in good health and CMV-seropositive. The CDR3 runs from the conserved cysteine through the conserved F or W. D genes are given only for firm matches. Some rows have no size entry. The others give once, few or many, or a class for an expanded clone.

J: TRBJ2-2
D: -
V: TRBV7-2
size: -
CDR3: CASSQWGPNTGELFF
DNA: TGTGCCAGCAGCCAATGGGGCCCGAACACCGGGGAGCTGTTTTTT

J: TRBJ2-1
D: TRBD2
V: TRBV27
size: -
CDR3: CASSPSGSFYNEQFF
DNA: TGTGCCAGCAGTCCTAGCGGGAGCTTTTACAATGAGCAGTTCTTC

J: TRBJ1-5
D: -
V: TRBV6-6
size: medium-sized
CDR3: CASSYSIQTGNQPQHF
DNA: TGTGCCAGCAGTTACTCAATACAGACAGGCAATCAGCCCCAGCATTTT

J: TRBJ2-2
D: -
V: TRBV5-1
size: -
CDR3: CASSLGTANTGELFF
DNA: TGCGCCAGCAGCTTGGGGACAGCGAACACCGGGGAGCTGTTTTTT

J: TRBJ1-2
D: TRBD1
V: TRBV4-1
size: -
CDR3: CASSQWTGQYGYTF
DNA: TGCGCCAGCAGCCAATGGACAGGGCAATATGGCTACACCTTC

J: TRBJ2-2
D: TRBD1
V: TRBV7-9
size: -
CDR3: CASSWDRAGELFF
DNA: TGTGCCAGCAGCTGGGACAGGGCCGGGGAGCTGTTTTTT

J: TRBJ1-2
D: -
V: TRBV10-3
size: -
CDR3: CAVGEGGGYGYTF
DNA: TGTGCCGTCGGGGAAGGGGGGGGCTATGGCTACACCTTC

J: TRBJ2-1
D: TRBD2
V: TRBV2
size: -
CDR3: CASSEKLAGHNEQFF
DNA: TGTGCCAGCAGTGAAAAACTAGCGGGTCATAATGAGCAGTTCTTC

J: TRBJ1-1
D: TRBD1
V: TRBV6-5
size: -
CDR3: CASSSQGARTEAFF
DNA: TGTGCCAGCAGTTCCCAGGGGGCGCGGACTGAAGCTTTCTTT

J: TRBJ1-5
D: -
V: TRBV4-2
size: -
CDR3: CASSQDGAGENQPQHF
DNA: TGTGCCAGCAGCCAAGATGGGGCAGGGGAAAATCAGCCCCAGCATTTT

J: TRBJ1-3
D: -
V: TRBV27
size: -
CDR3: CASSLSGRSTIYF
DNA: TGTGCCAGCAGTTTATCGGGCCGAAGCACCATATATTTT

J: TRBJ2-1
D: TRBD1
V: TRBV25-1
size: -
CDR3: CASSAGQGSSYNEQFF
DNA: TGTGCCAGCAGCGCCGGACAGGGGTCTTCCTACAATGAGCAGTTCTTC

J: TRBJ2-2
D: TRBD1
V: TRBV27
size: -
CDR3: CASSFPDRAEGGELFF
DNA: TGTGCCAGCAGTTTCCCGGACAGGGCCGAGGGCGGGGAGCTGTTTTTT

J: TRBJ1-2
D: TRBD1
V: TRBV30
size: -
CDR3: CAWSVQGANYGYTF
DNA: TGTGCCTGGAGTGTGCAGGGGGCGAACTATGGCTACACCTTC

J: TRBJ1-5
D: TRBD1
V: TRBV6-5
size: -
CDR3: CASSYGTGQPQHF
DNA: TGTGCCAGCAGTTACGGGACAGGCCAGCCCCAGCATTTT

J: TRBJ2-7
D: -
V: TRBV6-6
size: -
CDR3: CASRHLGGSYEQYF
DNA: TGTGCCAGCAGACACCTGGGAGGATCCTACGAGCAGTACTTC

J: TRBJ1-2
D: -
V: TRBV5-1
size: -
CDR3: CASSLEAGRTGGYTF
DNA: TGCGCCAGCAGCTTGGAGGCAGGGCGAACGGGTGGCTACACCTTC

J: TRBJ2-2
D: TRBD2
V: TRBV15
size: -
CDR3: CATSRGGLAGGNTGELFF
DNA: TGTGCCACCAGCAGAGGGGGACTAGCGGGGGGGAACACCGGGGAGCTGTTTTTT

J: TRBJ2-5
D: -
V: TRBV5-1
size: -
CDR3: CASSLRGYEETQYF
DNA: TGCGCCAGCAGCTTGAGGGGATATGAAGAGACCCAGTACTTC

J: TRBJ1-1
D: TRBD1
V: TRBV7-9
size: -
CDR3: CASSFTGVDTEAFF
DNA: TGTGCCAGCAGCTTCACAGGGGTGGACACTGAAGCTTTCTTT

J: TRBJ1-2
D: -
V: TRBV10-2
size: -
CDR3: CASSDPSGLANYGYTF
DNA: TGCGCCAGCAGTGACCCTTCAGGGTTAGCTAACTATGGCTACACCTTC

J: TRBJ1-1
D: -
V: TRBV5-1
size: -
CDR3: CASNKGQGKTEAFF
DNA: TGCGCCAGCAATAAGGGGCAGGGTAAGACTGAAGCTTTCTTT

J: TRBJ1-1
D: -
V: TRBV11-2
size: -
CDR3: CASSSITGLNTEAFF
DNA: TGTGCCAGCAGCTCTATCACAGGGTTGAACACTGAAGCTTTCTTT

J: TRBJ2-1
D: TRBD1
V: TRBV9
size: -
CDR3: CASSPRTGGGEQFF
DNA: TGTGCCAGCAGCCCCCGGACAGGGGGCGGTGAGCAGTTCTTC